The entry that follows covers one T cell receptor beta chain sequence. Data came from immunoSEQ multiplex PCR; TCRdb stores just in-frame clones and leaves some out. Altogether tens of thousands of clones are present, roughly nine tenths being singletons, with the ten largest covering around 6.5%. The sample originates from a study of OX40 agonist ivuxolimab in advanced cancers. This CDR3 has 20 residues. Trimming cost V 4 bases and J 0 bases; bases outside gene matches: 17. Germline V gives CDR1 MDHEN, CDR2 SYDVKM. Sequenced material: CD4+ or CD8+ T cells sorted from blood, taken in a trial of the OX40 agonist ivuxolimab. The chain uses TRBV28 and TRBJ2-1; 8 bases agree with TRBD1. This sequence was found in an adult with an advanced solid tumor such as melanoma, head and neck, liver or kidney cancer. The CDR3 DNA is TGTGCCAGCAGTTCGCCCATAGACAGGGGTTATGGGAGCTCCTACAATGAGCAGTTCTTC. Amino acid sequence: CASSSPIDRGYGSSYNEQFF. Filled out from reference TRBV28 and TRBJ2-1, the complete variable domain reads DVKVTQSSRYLVKRTGEKVFLECVQDMDHENMFWYRQDPGLGLRLIYFSYDVKMKEKGDIPEGYSVSREKKERFSLILESASTNQTSMYLCASSSPIDRGYGSSYNEQFFGPGTRLTVL.